This TCR beta chain was recorded in a study of cytotoxic CD8 clonotypes in ibrutinib-treated CLL. Looking at the study overall: Response was recorded as partial in some 25 patients and complete in 2; at median about 64 months, roughly 14 remained remitted and some 12 had progressed.

Notes on the study in general: Starting clonality was above that of age-matched healthy donors and tracked circulating CD8+ T-cell counts.

The CDR3 covers 11 residues. V lost 3 bases, J lost 5 bases, and 3 bases lay in between. Germline assignment: CDR1 SEHNR and CDR2 FQNEAQ (reference sequence). Concerning this clone: Its cognate antigen is unknown. This sample includes further DNA sequences coding for the same CDR3.

Measured with immunoSEQ multiplex PCR; TCRdb has only the in-frame clones, and not every one. The data hold 300,000 to 400,000 clones, with roughly 67% observed a single time. The sequence derives from a human donor with chronic lymphocytic leukemia. The input for sequencing was PBMCs, taken after 36 months of ibrutinib treatment. This chain joins TRBV7-9 and TRBJ2-3; D is unresolved. In DNA form, the CDR3 reads TGTGCCAGCAGCTTGTTAGATACGCAGTATTTT. It is translated as CASSLLDTQYF.